This T cell receptor (beta chain) was identified during a study of vaccination and CD4 T cells after COVID-19. Trimming pared 2 bases from V and 4 bases from J, leaving 14 bases between. CDR1 is ENHRY and CDR2 is SYGVKD in the germline V gene. This CDR3 has 15 residues. With regard to this clonotype: Its specificity is unknown.

Treatment: roughly 11-day PBMC culture with coronavirus spike peptide pools or control peptides (ViraFEST assay). Researchers used the Oncomine TCR Beta short-read assay to sequence DNA from cultured CD4+ T cells. Scientists extracted genomic DNA from CD4+ T cells grown in culture. MiXCR was run by TCRdb on the PCR reads, yielding one entry per CDR3 protein. The sample has about 20,000 distinct CDR3 sequences; less than 55% are singletons. Sequencing input: CD4+ T cells from blood, cultured in vitro. The chain employs TRBV10-3 and TRBJ1-2, with D perhaps TRBD1 (5 bases). This receptor was identified in a human donor who had recovered from COVID-19. The CDR3 is CAISEIEGKTYGYTF. The CDR3 region has the DNA TGTGCCATCAGTGAGATCGAGGGGAAGACCTATGGCTACACCTTC.